One and the same sample provided the 17 T cell receptor beta chains below, sequenced in a study of cytomegalovirus exposure and HLA in healthy donors. The PCR was carried out with 60 Vbeta primers and 13 Jbeta primers. Libraries were prepared by immunoSEQ multiplex PCR; TCRdb keeps only in-frame clonotypes and omits some of them. The data hold 100,000 to 150,000 clones, with 80% observed a single time. The sequencing input was PBMCs. These receptor sequences come from a male donor in good health and CMV-seronegative.

The rearrangement joins TRBV30 to TRBJ1-5; D is undetermined. The CDR3 has 14 amino acids. CDR1 and CDR2 (germline): GTSNPN, SVGIG (reference sequence). V was shortened by 2 bases and J by 2 bases, with 10 bases between the two germline ends. The CDR3 is CAWSPGVGNQPQHF. DNA of the CDR3: TGTGCCTGGAGTCCCGGGGTGGGCAATCAGCCCCAGCATTTT. Supplemented by reference TRBV30 and TRBJ1-5, the full variable domain reads SQTIHQWPATLVQPVGSPLSLECTVEGTSNPNLYWYRQAAGRGLQLLFYSVGIGQISSEVPQNLSASRPQDRQFILSSKKLLLSDSGFYLCAWSPGVGNQPQHFGDGTRLSIL.

The V call is TRBV11-3, the J call TRBJ2-3; TRBD2 agrees at 12 bases. This CDR3 contains 14 residues. Germline loops: CDR1 SGHNT, CDR2 YENEEA. V was clipped by 5 bases and J by 6 bases; unmatched bases: 3. The chain's CDR3 is CASSPTSGSDTQYF. CDR3 sequence (DNA): TGTGCCAGCAGCCCGACTAGCGGGAGCGATACGCAGTATTTT.

The chain combines TRBV11-2 with TRBJ2-7; weak D call: TRBD1 (6 bases). V gave up 3 bases and J gave up 2 bases, with 11 bases separating them. Germline lookup yields CDR1 SGHAT and CDR2 FQNNGV. The CDR3 contains 14 residues. CDR3 region: CASSFWAGAYEQYF. CDR3 DNA: TGTGCCAGCAGCTTTTGGGCAGGGGCCTACGAGCAGTACTTC.

This chain links TRBV19 with TRBJ2-5; 12 bases agree with TRBD2. The CDR3 runs to 18 residues. In germline, CDR1 is LNHDA, CDR2 SQIVND (reference sequence). Trimming at V came to 0 bases and at J to 7 bases, leaving 12 bases not matched to a gene. CDR3 protein: CASSIDGLAGTSGTTQYF. The CDR3 coding sequence is TGTGCCAGTAGTATAGACGGACTAGCGGGGACGTCCGGGACGACCCAGTACTTC.

A few counts support this clone. This chain links TRBV28 with TRBJ2-2; unclear D gene. CDR1 is MDHEN, CDR2 SYDVKM, per germline. The V and J ends lost 2 bases and 1 base respectively, with 8 bases between them. The CDR3 has 15 amino acids. The CDR3 spells CASSLATGNTGELFF. The CDR3 DNA follows: TGTGCCAGCAGTTTAGCCACGGGGAACACCGGGGAGCTGTTTTTT.

Regarding this clone: One end of the junction is discordant with germline, which a read error may explain. V is TRBV5-4 and J is TRBJ2-4; 10 nucleotides agree with TRBD1. Germline V gene sequence: CDR1 SGHNT, CDR2 YYREEE (reference sequence). The CDR3 loop spans 18 amino acids. The chain's CDR3 is CASSSSDRGILTKNSQYF. For the CDR3, the DNA is TGTGCCAGCAGCTCCTCGGACAGGGGGATTCTAACCAAAAACAGTCAGTACTTC.

Only a few counts were recorded for this clone. V gene TRBV29-1 combines with J gene TRBJ2-1, with D maybe TRBD1 (6 bases). The V end lost 1 base, the J end lost 5 bases, and 9 bases lay between the germline ends. The CDR3 consists of 13 residues. Germline CDR1 and CDR2: SQVTM and ANQGSEA. The CDR3 sequence: CSVEGTVDNEQFF. CDR3 in DNA: TGCAGCGTTGAAGGGACAGTAGACAATGAGCAGTTCTTC.

J is TRBJ1-2 and V is TRBV29-1, with TRBD1 matching over 7 bases. The CDR3 extends over 13 amino acids. The J segment lost 3 bases and the V segment lost 3 bases, leaving 4 bases of the junction unmatched. Germline CDR1 and CDR2: SQVTM and ANQGSEA. The CDR3 sequence is CSVEEGADYGYTF. The CDR3, as DNA: TGCAGCGTTGAGGAGGGGGCAGACTATGGCTACACCTTC.

The rearrangement joins TRBV19 to TRBJ2-7; D is perhaps TRBD2 (5 bases). Per germline, CDR1 LNHDA and CDR2 SQIVND (reference sequence). The V and J ends lost 6 bases and 3 bases respectively, with 18 bases between them. The CDR3 runs to 15 residues. For the CDR3, the DNA is TGTGCCAGTAGCGTCTTGAGAGGAGGAAACTACGAGCAGTACTTC. It encodes CASSVLRGGNYEQYF.

The V call is TRBV30, the J call TRBJ1-5; no reliable D call. Deletions cut 0 bases from V and 7 bases from J, with 10 bases between. Germline V gene lookup returns CDR1 GTSNPN and CDR2 SVGIG (reference sequence). CDR3 length: 13 residues. CDR3 protein: CAWSVGLGQPQHF. The CDR3 DNA is TGTGCCTGGAGTGTTGGGCTCGGCCAGCCCCAGCATTTT.

The gene calls are TRBV4-3 and TRBJ2-1; D not resolved. Germline V CDR1 and CDR2: LGHNA, YSLEER. This CDR3 has 16 amino acids. V was cut by 8 bases and J by 0 bases, with 17 bases left in between. The CDR3 nucleotides read TGCGCCAGCCTTCAACAACCCCCTAGCTCCTACAATGAGCAGTTCTTC. It encodes CASLQQPPSSYNEQFF.

This chain connects TRBV28 to TRBJ1-2; 8 bases fit TRBD1. This CDR3 contains 14 residues. Trimming at V came to 6 bases and at J to 4 bases, leaving 7 bases not matched to a gene. Germline assignment: CDR1 MDHEN and CDR2 SYDVKM. The CDR3 sequence is CASSRHRGAYGYTF. For the CDR3, the DNA is TGTGCCAGCAGCAGACACAGGGGGGCCTATGGCTACACCTTC.

The genes are TRBV7-2 and TRBJ1-2; 12 bases are a match to TRBD1. CDR3 size: 15 residues. Germline assignment: CDR1 SGHTA and CDR2 FQGNSA. Trimming cost V 8 bases and J 5 bases; bases outside gene matches: 9. The chain's CDR3 is CASRSGTGGRYGYTF. The CDR3 nucleotides read TGTGCCAGCCGCTCGGGGACAGGGGGCCGGTATGGCTACACCTTC.

This chain links TRBV7-6 with TRBJ2-3, with a weak D call TRBD1 (6 bases). The CDR3 runs to 17 residues. Trimming took off 5 bases at V and 1 base at J, with 19 bases between the two ends. Germline V gene data show CDR1 as SGHVS and CDR2 as FNYEAQ. In DNA, the CDR3 is TGTGCCAGCAGCGCCGACCTACAGGGATCGGGCACAGATACGCAGTATTTT. The encoded protein is CASSADLQGSGTDTQYF.

The chain recombines TRBV7-2 with TRBJ2-3; D is possibly TRBD1 (5 bases). CDR3 size: 14 residues. Germline V CDR1 and CDR2: SGHTA, FQGNSA. V dropped 5 bases and J dropped 4 bases, with 13 bases sitting between them. The CDR3 DNA follows: TGTGCCAGCAGCCGTGGAGACAGCGCAGATACGCAGTATTTT. Translating gives CASSRGDSADTQYF.

This clone has a handful of counts. The V and J genes are TRBV5-1 and TRBJ2-3; the D is unclear. This CDR3 spans 16 amino acids. In germline, CDR1 is SGHRS, CDR2 YFSETQ. The V and J ends lost 0 bases and 4 bases respectively, with 15 bases between them. The CDR3 DNA sequence: TGCGCCAGCAGCTTGGGGCCCTGGGCGCATCCAGATACGCAGTATTTT. Residues: CASSLGPWAHPDTQYF.

This clone was detected only once. This chain uses TRBV30 with TRBJ2-5, with D maybe TRBD1 (6 bases). Germline V gene sequence: CDR1 GTSNPN, CDR2 SVGIG (reference sequence). Trimming pared 0 bases from V and 5 bases from J, leaving 16 bases between. The CDR3 consists of 15 residues. CDR3 sequence (DNA): TGTGCCTGGAGTGTACGTCAGGGGTTGGGCGAGACCCAGTACTTC. Translating gives CAWSVRQGLGETQYF.